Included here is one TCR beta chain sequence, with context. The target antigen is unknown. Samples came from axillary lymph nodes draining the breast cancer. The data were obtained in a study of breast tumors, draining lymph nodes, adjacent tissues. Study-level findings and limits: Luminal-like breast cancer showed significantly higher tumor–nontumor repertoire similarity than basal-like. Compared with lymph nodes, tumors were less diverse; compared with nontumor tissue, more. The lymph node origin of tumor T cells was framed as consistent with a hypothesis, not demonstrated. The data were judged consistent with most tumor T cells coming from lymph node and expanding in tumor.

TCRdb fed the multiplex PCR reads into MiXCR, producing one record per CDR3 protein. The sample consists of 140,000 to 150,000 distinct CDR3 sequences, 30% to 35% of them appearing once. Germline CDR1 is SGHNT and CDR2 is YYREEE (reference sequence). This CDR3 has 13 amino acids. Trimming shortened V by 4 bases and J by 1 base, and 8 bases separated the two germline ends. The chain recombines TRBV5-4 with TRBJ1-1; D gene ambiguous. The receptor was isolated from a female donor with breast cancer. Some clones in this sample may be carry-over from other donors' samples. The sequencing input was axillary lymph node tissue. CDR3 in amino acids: CASSPKTNTEAFF. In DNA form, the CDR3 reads TGTGCCAGCAGCCCAAAGACGAACACTGAAGCTTTCTTT.